This section outlines one TCR beta chain sequence together with its context. Profiled with immunoSEQ multiplex PCR; TCRdb holds only in-frame clones, not every one. In the table there are around 29,000 clones, approximately 96% of which are singletons. The source of the sample is a study of regulatory and conventional T cells in RAG deficiency. CDR3 length equals 13 residues. The germline V gene has CDR1 MNHEY and CDR2 SMNVEV (reference sequence). V lost 9 bases to trimming and J lost 4 bases; unmatched junction nucleotides: 5. Conventional CD4+ T cells were sorted from blood as CD25-low CD127-high cells. The data also belong to a second study, concerning regulatory T cells. From that report: The primer mix had 52 TRBV and 13 TRBJ primers.

Source material: CD25- CD4+ T cells sorted from blood. The receptor was derived from a human donor in good health. This chain connects TRBV27 to TRBJ2-4; 8 bases are shared with TRBD2. CDR3 amino acids: CASRTSGKNIQYF. CDR3 bases: TGTGCCAGTCGAACTAGCGGAAAAAACATTCAGTACTTC.